In this sample, the clone carrying this T cell receptor beta chain turned up many times. At one end, the junction sequence differs from germline, possibly due to a read error. This sample is drawn from a study of Graves' ophthalmopathy and Graves' hyperthyroidism. Amplification of the TCR beta CDR3 regions used RNA transcripts (as template). In the first round, RT-PCR was carried out with HTBI primers, and a multiplex PCR formed the second round. TCRdb reprocessed the multiplex PCR reads with MiXCR, giving one entry per CDR3 protein. Counted here are 300,000 or so distinct CDR3 sequences, 15% to 20% occurring once; the ten biggest clones make up 9% to 15%. The CDR3 has 8 amino acids. Germline lookup yields CDR1 GTSNPN and CDR2 SVGIG (reference sequence). Ophthalmopathy cases showed moderate-to-severe activity, scoring CAS ≥3 and NOSPECS ≥4, with duration under 3 months.

The gene calls are TRBV30 and TRBJ2-7; no firm D call. Specimen: peripheral blood. The sequence came from an adult man with Graves' ophthalmopathy. DNA for the CDR3: TGTGCCCTTGAAGGACGGAACTTC. It yields the protein CALEGRNF. Full variable domain (outside the CDR3, taken from reference TRBV30 and TRBJ2-7): SQTIHQWPATLVQPVGSPLSLECTVEGTSNPNLYWYRQAAGRGLQLLFYSVGIGQISSEVPQNLSASRPQDRQFILSSKKLLLSDSGFYLCALEGRNFGPGTRLTVT.